The 7 T cell receptor beta chains below all came from one sample that was sequenced in a study of cytomegalovirus exposure and HLA in healthy donors. Both 60 Vbeta primers and 13 Jbeta primers went into the PCR. Clones were read by immunoSEQ multiplex PCR, and TCRdb kept only the in-frame ones, dropping some. The repertoire holds around 150,000 clones, 75% to 85% seen once, with about 4.8% in the top ten. Source material: PBMCs. These receptors all stem from a man aged 30-40 years in good health and CMV-seronegative.

The chain couples TRBV14 to TRBJ1-2, with D perhaps matching TRBD1 (6 bases). V shed 4 bases and J shed 4 bases, with 13 bases lying between them. The CDR3 sequence is 14 residues long. From germline, CDR1 is SGHDN and CDR2 FVKESK. The CDR3 reads CASSPGQLVYGYTF. CDR3 coding DNA: TGTGCCAGCAGCCCCGGACAGCTAGTCTATGGCTACACCTTC.

The chain recombines TRBV2 with TRBJ1-5; 8 bases are a match to TRBD1. V lost 6 bases, J lost 0 bases, and 10 bases stayed unmatched. CDR3 length equals 17 residues. Germline-derived CDR1 and CDR2 are SNHLY and FYNNEI. The CDR3 DNA follows: TGTGCCAGCAGAGAGACTAGGACAGGGTATAGCAATCAGCCCCAGCATTTT. This encodes CASRETRTGYSNQPQHF.

CDR3 sequence: CATSDRVWGNQPQHF. DNA of the CDR3: TGTGCCACCAGCGACAGGGTCTGGGGCAATCAGCCCCAGCATTTT. The V call is TRBV15, the J call TRBJ1-5; 7 bases align to TRBD1. CDR3 size: 15 residues. V shed 5 bases, J shed 2 bases, and the junction held 6 bases outside the gene matches. The V gene's germline CDR1 is LNHNV and CDR2 YYDKDF (reference sequence).

V usage is TRBV13 and J usage is TRBJ2-1; weak D call: TRBD2 (8 bases). This CDR3 has 15 amino acids. Germline CDR1 PRHDT, CDR2 FYEKMQ (reference sequence). Deletions cut 8 bases from V and 6 bases from J, with 20 bases between. CDR3 DNA sequence: TGTGCCAGCCCCCTCCCAGGGGGGACTAGCAATGAGCAGTTCTTC. Translating it yields CASPLPGGTSNEQFF.

This clone appeared a single time. The chain uses TRBV11-2 and TRBJ1-6; 7 bases align to TRBD1. Looked up from germline, CDR1 is SGHAT and CDR2 is FQNNGV. Losses at the gene ends were 0 bases for V and 10 bases for J; bases not matched to a gene: 6. The CDR3 runs to 15 residues. CDR3 in amino acids: CASSLEGTVASPLHF. CDR3 coding DNA: TGTGCCAGCAGCTTAGAAGGGACAGTGGCATCACCCCTCCACTTT.

The chain combines TRBV19 with TRBJ2-1, with a possible D match to TRBD1 (5 bases). CDR1 LNHDA and CDR2 SQIVND come from the germline V gene (reference sequence). V dropped 5 bases and J dropped 8 bases, with 19 bases sitting between them. The CDR3 loop spans 15 amino acids. This chain's CDR3 is CASSPERGLRDEQFF. The DNA of the CDR3 is TGTGCCAGTAGTCCCGAAAGGGGCCTTAGGGATGAGCAGTTCTTC. Full variable domain (missing parts from reference TRBV19 and TRBJ2-1): DGGITQSPKYLFRKEGQNVTLSCEQNLNHDAMYWYRQDPGQGLRLIYYSQIVNDFQKGDIAEGYSVSREKKESFPLTVTSAQKNPTAFYLCASSPERGLRDEQFFGPGTRLTVL.

The chain links TRBV7-2 to TRBJ2-7; D call uncertain. The CDR3 has 11 amino acids. Looked up from germline, CDR1 is SGHTA and CDR2 is FQGNSA. V gave up 4 bases and J gave up 9 bases, with 10 bases separating them. The CDR3 nucleotides are TGTGCCAGCAGCTCTAGTTCAAGGCAGTACTTC. It encodes CASSSSSRQYF.